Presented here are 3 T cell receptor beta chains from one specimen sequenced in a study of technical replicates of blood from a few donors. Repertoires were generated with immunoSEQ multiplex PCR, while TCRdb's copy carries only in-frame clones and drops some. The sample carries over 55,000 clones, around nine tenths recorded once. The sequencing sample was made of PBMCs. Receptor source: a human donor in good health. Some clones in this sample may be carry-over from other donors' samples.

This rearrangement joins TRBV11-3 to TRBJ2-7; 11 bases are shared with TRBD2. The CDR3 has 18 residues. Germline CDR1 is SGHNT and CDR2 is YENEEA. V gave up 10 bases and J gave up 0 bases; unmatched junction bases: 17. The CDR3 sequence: CANKTGLADDLSSYEQYF. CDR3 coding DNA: TGTGCCAACAAGACGGGACTAGCGGATGATCTTAGCTCCTACGAGCAGTACTTC. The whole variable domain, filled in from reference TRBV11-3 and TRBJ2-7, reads EAGVVQSPRYKIIEKKQPVAFWCNPISGHNTLYWYLQNLGQGPELLIRYENEEAVDDSQLPKDRFSAERLKGVDSTLKIQPAELGDSAVYLCANKTGLADDLSSYEQYFGPGTRLTVT.

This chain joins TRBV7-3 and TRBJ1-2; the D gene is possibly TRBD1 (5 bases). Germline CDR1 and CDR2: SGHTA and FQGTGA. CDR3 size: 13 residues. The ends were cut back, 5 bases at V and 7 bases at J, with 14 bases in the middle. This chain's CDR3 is CASSPGGDFGYTF. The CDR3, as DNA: TGTGCCAGCAGCCCGGGCGGGGACTTTGGCTACACCTTC.

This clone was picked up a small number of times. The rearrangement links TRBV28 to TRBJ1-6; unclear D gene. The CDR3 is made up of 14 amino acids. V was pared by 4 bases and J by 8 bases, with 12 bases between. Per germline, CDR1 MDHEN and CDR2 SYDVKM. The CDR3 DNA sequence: TGTGCCAGCAGTTCCCAGAGGGCTGATTCACCCCTCCACTTT. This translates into CASSSQRADSPLHF.